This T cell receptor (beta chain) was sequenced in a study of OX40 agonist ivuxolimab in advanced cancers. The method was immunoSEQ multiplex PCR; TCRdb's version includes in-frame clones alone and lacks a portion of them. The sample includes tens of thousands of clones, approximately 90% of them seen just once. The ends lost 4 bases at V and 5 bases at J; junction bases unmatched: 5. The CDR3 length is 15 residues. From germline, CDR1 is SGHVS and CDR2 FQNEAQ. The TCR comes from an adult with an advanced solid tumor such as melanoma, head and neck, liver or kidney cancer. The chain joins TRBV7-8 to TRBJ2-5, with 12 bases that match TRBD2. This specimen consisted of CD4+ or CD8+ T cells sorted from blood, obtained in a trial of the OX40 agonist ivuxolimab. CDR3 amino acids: CASSSRLAGDETQYF. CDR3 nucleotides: TGTGCCAGCAGCTCACGACTAGCGGGAGATGAGACCCAGTACTTC.